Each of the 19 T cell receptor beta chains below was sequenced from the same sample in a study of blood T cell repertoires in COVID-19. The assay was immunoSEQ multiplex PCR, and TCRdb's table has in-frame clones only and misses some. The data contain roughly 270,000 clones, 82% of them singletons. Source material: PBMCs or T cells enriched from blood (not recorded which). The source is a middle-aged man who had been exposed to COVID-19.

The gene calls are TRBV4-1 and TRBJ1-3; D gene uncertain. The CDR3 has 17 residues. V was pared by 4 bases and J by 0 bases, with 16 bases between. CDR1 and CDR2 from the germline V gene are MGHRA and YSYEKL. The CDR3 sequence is CASSLPYGRLSGNTIYF. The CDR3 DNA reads TGCGCCAGCAGCCTGCCGTATGGCAGACTCTCTGGAAACACCATATATTTT.

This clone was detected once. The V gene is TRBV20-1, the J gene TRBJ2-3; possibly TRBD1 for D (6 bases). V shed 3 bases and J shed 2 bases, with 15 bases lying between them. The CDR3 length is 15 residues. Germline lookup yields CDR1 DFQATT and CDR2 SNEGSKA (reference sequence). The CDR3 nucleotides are TGCAGTGCTAGTTTGACAGGCCAAACCACAGATACGCAGTATTTT. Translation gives CSASLTGQTTDTQYF.

The CDR3 bases are TGTGCCAGCAGCTTGCGGTTACAGGGTGGGGAGACCCAGTACTTC. This gives the protein CASSLRLQGGETQYF. The chain couples TRBV5-6 to TRBJ2-5, with D perhaps matching TRBD1 (6 bases). The length of the CDR3 is 15 residues. Trimming took off 1 base at V and 5 bases at J, with 15 bases between the two ends. CDR1 and CDR2 from the germline V gene are SGHDT and YYEEEE.

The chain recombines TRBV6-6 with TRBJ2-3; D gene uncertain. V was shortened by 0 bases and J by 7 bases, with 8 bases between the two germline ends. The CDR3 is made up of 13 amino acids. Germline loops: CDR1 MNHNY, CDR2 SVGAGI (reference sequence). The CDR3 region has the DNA TGTGCCAGCAGTTACTCGGAGAGTAATACGCAGTATTTT. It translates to CASSYSESNTQYF.

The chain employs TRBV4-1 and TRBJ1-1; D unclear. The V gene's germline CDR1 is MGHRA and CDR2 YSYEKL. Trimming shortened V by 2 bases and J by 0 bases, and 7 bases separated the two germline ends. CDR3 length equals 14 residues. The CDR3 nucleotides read TGCGCCAGCAGCCAATTCCCCGTGAACACTGAAGCTTTCTTT. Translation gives CASSQFPVNTEAFF.

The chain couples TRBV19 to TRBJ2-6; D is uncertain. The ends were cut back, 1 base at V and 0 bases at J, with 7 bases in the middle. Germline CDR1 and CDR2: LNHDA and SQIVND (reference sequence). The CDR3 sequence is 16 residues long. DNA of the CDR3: TGTGCCAGTAGTATAGTGGCGGCCTCTGGGGCCAACGTCCTGACTTTC. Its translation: CASSIVAASGANVLTF.

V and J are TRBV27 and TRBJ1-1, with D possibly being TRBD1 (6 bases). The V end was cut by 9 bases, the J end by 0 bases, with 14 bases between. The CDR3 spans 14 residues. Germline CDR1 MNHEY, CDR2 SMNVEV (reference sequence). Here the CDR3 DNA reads TGTGCCAGTCTCACTGCAGGGGTGAACACTGAAGCTTTCTTT. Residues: CASLTAGVNTEAFF.

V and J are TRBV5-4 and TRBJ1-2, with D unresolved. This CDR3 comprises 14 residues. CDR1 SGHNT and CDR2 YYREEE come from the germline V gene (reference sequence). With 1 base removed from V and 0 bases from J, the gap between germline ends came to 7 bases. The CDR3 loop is CASSLFSANYGYTF. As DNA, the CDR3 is TGTGCCAGCAGCTTGTTTTCAGCTAACTATGGCTACACCTTC. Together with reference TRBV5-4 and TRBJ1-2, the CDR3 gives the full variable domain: ETGVTQSPTHLIKTRGQQVTLRCSSQSGHNTVSWYQQALGQGPQFIFQYYREEENGRGNFPPRFSGLQFPNYSSELNVNALELDDSALYLCASSLFSANYGYTFGSGTRLTVV.

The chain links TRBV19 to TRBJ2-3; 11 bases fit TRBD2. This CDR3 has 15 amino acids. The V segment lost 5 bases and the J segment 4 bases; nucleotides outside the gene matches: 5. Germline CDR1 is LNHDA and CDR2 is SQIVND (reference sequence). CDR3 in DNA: TGTGCCAGTAGTGTAACTAGCGGGAGCTCAGATACGCAGTATTTT. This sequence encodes CASSVTSGSSDTQYF.

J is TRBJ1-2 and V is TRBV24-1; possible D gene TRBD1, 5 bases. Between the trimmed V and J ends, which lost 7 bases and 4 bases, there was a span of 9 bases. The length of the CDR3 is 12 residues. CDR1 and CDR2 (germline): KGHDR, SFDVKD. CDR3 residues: CATSEGLYGYTF. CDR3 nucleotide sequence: TGTGCCACCAGCGAGGGACTCTATGGCTACACCTTC.

CDR3 loop: CASSQGLGAEAFF. CDR3 nucleotide sequence: TGTGCCAGCAGCCAAGGTCTAGGGGCTGAAGCTTTCTTT. This chain uses TRBV3-1 (or the pseudogene TRBV3-2) with TRBJ1-1; D perhaps matches TRBD1 (5 bases). Germline V CDR1 and CDR2: LGHDT, YNNKEL (reference sequence). Trimming removed 1 base from V and 6 bases from J, with 9 bases in between. The CDR3 loop spans 13 amino acids.

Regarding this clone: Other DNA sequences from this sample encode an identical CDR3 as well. The CDR3 coding sequence is TGTGCCAGCAGCCTCCTATACGAGCAGTACTTC. The encoded protein is CASSLLYEQYF. The chain combines TRBV3-1 (or the pseudogene TRBV3-2) with TRBJ2-7; D not certain. CDR3 size: 11 residues. CDR1 is LGHDT and CDR2 is YNNKEL in the germline V gene (reference sequence). V lost 4 bases, J lost 4 bases, and 5 bases lay in between.

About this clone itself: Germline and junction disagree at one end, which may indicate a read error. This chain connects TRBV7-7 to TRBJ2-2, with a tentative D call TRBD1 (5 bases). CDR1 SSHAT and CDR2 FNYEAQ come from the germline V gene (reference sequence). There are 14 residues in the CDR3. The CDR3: CASSLEQGAGELFF. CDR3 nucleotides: TGTGCTAGCAGCTTAGAACAAGGGGCCGGGGAGCTGTTTTTT.

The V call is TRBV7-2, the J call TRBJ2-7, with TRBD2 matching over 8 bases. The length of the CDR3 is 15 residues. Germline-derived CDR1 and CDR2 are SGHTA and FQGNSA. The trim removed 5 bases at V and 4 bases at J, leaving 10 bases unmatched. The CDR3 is CASSPSAGGGYEQYF. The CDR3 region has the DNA TGTGCCAGCAGCCCCAGCGCGGGAGGCGGATACGAGCAGTACTTC. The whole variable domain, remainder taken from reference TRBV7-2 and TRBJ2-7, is GAGVSQSPSNKVTEKGKDVELRCDPISGHTALYWYRQSLGQGLEFLIYFQGNSAPDKSGLPSDRFSAERTGGSVSTLTIQRTQQEDSAVYLCASSPSAGGGYEQYFGPGTRLTVT.

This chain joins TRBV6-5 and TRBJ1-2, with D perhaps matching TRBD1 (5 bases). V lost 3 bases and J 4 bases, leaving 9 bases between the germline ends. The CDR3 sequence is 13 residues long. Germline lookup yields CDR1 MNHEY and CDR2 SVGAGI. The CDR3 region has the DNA TGTGCCAGCAGTTATGGGGGGTCCTATGGCTACACCTTC. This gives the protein CASSYGGSYGYTF.

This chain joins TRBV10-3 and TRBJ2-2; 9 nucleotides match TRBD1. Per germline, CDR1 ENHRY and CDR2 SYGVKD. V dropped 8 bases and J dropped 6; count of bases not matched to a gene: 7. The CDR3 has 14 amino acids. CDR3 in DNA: TGTGCCATCGGCGCACAGGGGGCGGCCGGGGAGCTGTTTTTT. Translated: CAIGAQGAAGELFF.

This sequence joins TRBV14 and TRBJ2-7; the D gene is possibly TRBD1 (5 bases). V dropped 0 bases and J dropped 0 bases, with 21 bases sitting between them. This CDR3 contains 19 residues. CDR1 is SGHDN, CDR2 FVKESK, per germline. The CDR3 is CASSQERIFGRAYSYEQYF. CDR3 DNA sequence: TGTGCCAGCAGCCAAGAACGAATATTCGGCAGGGCATACTCCTACGAGCAGTACTTC. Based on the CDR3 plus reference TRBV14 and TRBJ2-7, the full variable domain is EAGVTQFPSHSVIEKGQTVTLRCDPISGHDNLYWYRRVMGKEIKFLLHFVKESKQDESGMPNNRFLAERTGGTYSTLKVQPAELEDSGVYFCASSQERIFGRAYSYEQYFGPGTRLTVT.

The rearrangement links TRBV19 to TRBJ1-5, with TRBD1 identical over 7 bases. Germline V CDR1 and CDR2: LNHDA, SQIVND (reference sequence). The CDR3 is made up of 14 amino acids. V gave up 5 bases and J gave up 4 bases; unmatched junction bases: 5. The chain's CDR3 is CASSPGQENQPQHF. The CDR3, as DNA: TGTGCCAGTAGTCCAGGACAGGAAAATCAGCCCCAGCATTTT.

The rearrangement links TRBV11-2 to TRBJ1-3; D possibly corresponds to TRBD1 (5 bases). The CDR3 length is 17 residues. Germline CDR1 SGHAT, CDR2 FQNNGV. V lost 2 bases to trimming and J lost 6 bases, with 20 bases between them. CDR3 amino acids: CASSLSPGGQGINTIYF. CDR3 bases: TGTGCCAGCAGCTTATCTCCGGGAGGGCAGGGAATAAACACCATATATTTT.